One and the same sample provided the 25 T cell receptor beta chains below, sequenced in a study of identical twins. Each CDR3 protein gets one entry after TCRdb re-called the 5' RACE reads with MiXCR. Of a few hundred thousand distinct CDR3 sequences listed, roughly 10% are singletons. The sample taken for sequencing was naive T cells sorted from blood. The origin of the receptors is a woman in her 50s in good health.

This clonotype was recorded a few times. The chain combines TRBV23-1 with TRBJ2-7; D may be TRBD2 (5 bases). TRBV23-1 is marked as an open reading frame, function uncertain. With 8 bases removed from V and 3 bases from J, the gap between germline ends came to 14 bases. CDR3 size: 13 residues. CDR3: CASARGAIYEQYV. In DNA form, the CDR3 reads TGCGCCAGCGCCCGGGGAGCAATCTACGAGCAGTACGTC.

This clonotype appeared a few times. The J gene is TRBJ2-6, the V gene TRBV3-1, with D tentatively TRBD1 (5 bases). The CDR3 contains 15 residues. Germline V gene lookup returns CDR1 LGHDT and CDR2 YNNKEL (reference sequence). Trimming left V 8 bases short and J 4 bases short, with 15 bases between. The CDR3 nucleotides read TGTGCCAGCTCCCCCAGGGCACCCGGGGCCAACGTCCTGACTTTC. Translating it yields CASSPRAPGANVLTF.

This clonotype was counted between two and nine times. This sequence joins TRBV6-5 and TRBJ2-3, with TRBD2 identical over 11 bases. V lost 4 bases and J lost 5; bases outside the gene matches: 8. There are 16 residues in the CDR3. Looked up from germline, CDR1 is MNHEY and CDR2 is SVGAGI. DNA for the CDR3: TGTGCCAGCAGTTGGGGACTAGCGGCGGGGTTAGATACGCAGTATTTT. This codes for CASSWGLAAGLDTQYF.

This chain links TRBV12-3 or TRBV12-4 with TRBJ1-3, with D perhaps matching TRBD1 (5 bases). This CDR3 is 15 amino acids long. Trimming removed 6 bases at V and 0 bases at J, with 12 bases between. Here the CDR3 reads CASSPRQFSGNTIYF. The DNA of the CDR3 is TGTGCCAGCAGCCCACGACAGTTCTCTGGAAACACCATATATTTT.

This clonotype has ten or more counts. The chain combines TRBV12-3 or TRBV12-4 with TRBJ1-2; no reliable D call. The CDR3 consists of 14 residues. Trimming removed 1 base from V and 0 bases from J, with 6 bases in between. The CDR3 sequence is CASSLVGSNYGYTF. As DNA, the CDR3 is TGTGCCAGCAGTTTAGTCGGGTCTAACTATGGCTACACCTTC.

This clonotype was seen at least ten times. The rearrangement uses TRBV5-1 and TRBJ1-1; 7 nucleotides agree with TRBD1. The CDR3 has 15 amino acids. Germline V gene data show CDR1 as SGHRS and CDR2 as YFSETQ. The ends lost 4 bases at V and 3 bases at J; junction bases unmatched: 9. The CDR3 spells CASSSRTGADTEAFF. For the CDR3, the DNA is TGCGCCAGCAGCAGCCGAACAGGGGCAGACACTGAAGCTTTCTTT.

This clonotype was detected only a few times. The chain links TRBV10-3 to TRBJ2-2; perhaps D is TRBD1 or TRBD2 (5 bases each). Trimming left V 8 bases short and J 0 bases short, with 13 bases between. CDR1 is ENHRY, CDR2 SYGVKD, per germline. The length of the CDR3 is 15 residues. The CDR3 DNA sequence: TGTGCCATCGCCAGGGCTAGCACGAACACCGGGGAGCTGTTTTTT. Amino acids: CAIARASTNTGELFF.

This clonotype was seen a handful of times. The chain couples TRBV20-1 to TRBJ1-5; D is possibly TRBD1 (5 bases). CDR3 length: 13 amino acids. Germline lookup yields CDR1 DFQATT and CDR2 SNEGSKA (reference sequence). Trimming shortened V by 6 bases and J by 5 bases, and 14 bases separated the two germline ends. DNA of the CDR3: TGCAGTGCCCCAGGGAGAGGAGATCAGCCCCAGCATTTT. This sequence encodes CSAPGRGDQPQHF.

Only one count was recorded for this clonotype. The chain links TRBV20-1 to TRBJ2-1; 9 positions match TRBD2. CDR1 is DFQATT, CDR2 SNEGSKA, per germline (reference sequence). The junction had 11 bases not matched to a gene; V was cut back by 0 bases and J by 8 bases. This CDR3 region has 16 residues. CDR3 residues: CSARDSGTSSGDEQFF. In nucleotides, the CDR3 is TGCAGTGCTAGAGATTCGGGGACTAGCAGTGGGGATGAGCAGTTCTTC.

The table lists this clonotype with a few counts. V usage is TRBV19 and J usage is TRBJ2-7; D call uncertain. Trimming removed 6 bases from V and 0 bases from J, with 12 bases in between. Germline lookup yields CDR1 LNHDA and CDR2 SQIVND (reference sequence). The CDR3 runs 14 residues. Written as DNA, the CDR3 is TGTGCCAGTAGCCCGAGCTTCAGCTCCTACGAGCAGTACTTC. Protein product: CASSPSFSSYEQYF.

V gene TRBV20-1 combines with J gene TRBJ2-5, with 10 bases that match TRBD2. The CDR3 is made up of 13 amino acids. CDR1 and CDR2 from the germline V gene are DFQATT and SNEGSKA (reference sequence). V gave up 5 bases and J gave up 4 bases; unmatched junction bases: 4. The CDR3 spells CSALAGDRETQYF. CDR3 bases: TGCAGTGCTCTAGCGGGAGATAGAGAGACCCAGTACTTC.

This clonotype was detected a few times. The chain combines TRBV7-8 with TRBJ2-7, with TRBD2 matching 11 bases. The V gene end was trimmed by 5 bases and the J gene end by 4 bases; junction bases not matched to a gene: 13. CDR1 is SGHVS, CDR2 FQNEAQ, per germline. The CDR3 contains 17 residues. The CDR3 loop is CASSARLAGPTVYEQYF. CDR3 in DNA: TGTGCCAGCAGCGCGAGACTAGCGGGGCCTACTGTGTACGAGCAGTACTTC.

This clonotype was found many times. The chain uses TRBV20-1 and TRBJ2-3; D unresolved. This CDR3 contains 15 residues. CDR1 is DFQATT, CDR2 SNEGSKA, per germline (reference sequence). Trimming left V 8 bases short and J 0 bases short, with 18 bases between. The CDR3 nucleotides are TGCAGTCTGCTAGATACGAGAACTAGCACAGATACGCAGTATTTT. Its protein product is CSLLDTRTSTDTQYF.

Many counts were recorded for this clonotype. The chain has TRBV4-1 and TRBJ2-2; maybe TRBD1 (6 bases). V was shortened by 2 bases and J by 7 bases, with 8 bases between the two germline ends. This CDR3 is built from 13 residues. Germline V gene sequence: CDR1 MGHRA, CDR2 YSYEKL. This CDR3 is CASSQTGLGELFF. The DNA of the CDR3 is TGCGCCAGCAGCCAAACAGGGCTCGGGGAGCTGTTTTTT.

This rearrangement joins TRBV19 to TRBJ2-1, with TRBD2 matching over 9 bases. From germline, CDR1 is LNHDA and CDR2 SQIVND (reference sequence). The CDR3 runs to 16 residues. Unmatched junction bases numbered 12, after V lost 8 bases and J lost 4 bases. This chain's CDR3 is CASSGSIAGVYNEQFF. In nucleotides, the CDR3 is TGTGCCAGTTCGGGGTCCATAGCGGGAGTATACAATGAGCAGTTCTTC.

The chain employs TRBV12-3 or TRBV12-4 and TRBJ1-6; D possibly corresponds to TRBD1 (5 bases). The CDR3 has 14 residues. V was cut by 9 bases and J by 2 bases, with 11 bases left in between. The DNA of the CDR3 is TGTGCCAGTTGGGGGGGTCCCTATAATTCACCCCTCCACTTT. It encodes CASWGGPYNSPLHF.

This clonotype was seen at least ten times. The chain carries TRBV12-3 or TRBV12-4 and TRBJ1-1; no firm D call. This CDR3 comprises 14 residues. The V end lost 3 bases, the J end lost 5 bases, and 13 bases lay between the germline ends. Here the CDR3 DNA reads TGTGCCAGCAGTTTGATAGTAGTCGGGACTGAAGCTTTCTTT. Protein product: CASSLIVVGTEAFF.

J is TRBJ2-2 and V is TRBV25-1; D perhaps matches TRBD1 (6 bases). The germline V gene encodes CDR1 MGHDK and CDR2 SYGVNS. The CDR3 contains 15 residues. Deletions cut 5 bases from V and 2 bases from J, with 12 bases between. The CDR3 reads CASSSYRANTGELFF. The CDR3 nucleotides read TGTGCCAGCAGTTCTTACAGGGCCAACACCGGGGAGCTGTTTTTT. The full variable domain, rest sourced from reference TRBV25-1 and TRBJ2-2, is EADIYQTPRYLVIGTGKKITLECSQTMGHDKMYWYQQDPGMELHLIHYSYGVNSTEKGDLSSESTVSRIRTEHFPLTLESARPSHTSQYLCASSSYRANTGELFFGEGSRLTVL.

CDR3 protein: CASSQGPSGRAGEQFF. The CDR3 DNA is TGTGCCAGCAGCCAAGGGCCCAGCGGGAGGGCCGGTGAGCAGTTCTTC. V is TRBV14 and J is TRBJ2-1, with 10 bases that match TRBD2. In germline, CDR1 is SGHDN, CDR2 FVKESK. The CDR3 covers 16 residues. V gave up 1 base and J gave up 9 bases; unmatched junction bases: 9. The complete variable domain, with remaining parts taken from reference TRBV14 and TRBJ2-1, reads EAGVTQFPSHSVIEKGQTVTLRCDPISGHDNLYWYRRVMGKEIKFLLHFVKESKQDESGMPNNRFLAERTGGTYSTLKVQPAELEDSGVYFCASSQGPSGRAGEQFFGPGTRLTVL.

This clonotype was picked up a small number of times. The gene calls are TRBV12-3 or TRBV12-4 and TRBJ1-1, with D tentatively TRBD1 (5 bases). This CDR3 region has 13 residues. V shed 7 bases and J shed 4 bases, with 13 bases lying between them. CDR3 loop: CASTRTFTTEAFF. CDR3 DNA: TGTGCCAGCACCCGGACATTTACCACTGAAGCTTTCTTT.

This clonotype turned up a few times. The V and J genes are TRBV20-1 and TRBJ2-5, with 9 bases matching TRBD1. Germline-derived CDR1 and CDR2 are DFQATT and SNEGSKA (reference sequence). Trimming removed 5 bases from V and 5 bases from J; junction bases left unmatched: 6. This CDR3 has 13 residues. In nucleotides, the CDR3 is TGCAGTGCTTTTACAGGGGGCCGGGAGACCCAGTACTTC. Translation: CSAFTGGRETQYF.

This clonotype was seen many times. The rearrangement uses TRBV27 and TRBJ1-1, with a possible D match to TRBD1 (6 bases). V dropped 0 bases and J dropped 4 bases, with 18 bases sitting between them. This CDR3 is 17 amino acids long. Germline V gene sequence: CDR1 MNHEY, CDR2 SMNVEV (reference sequence). CDR3 amino acids: CASSLSSPTGRGTEAFF. CDR3 DNA: TGTGCCAGCAGTTTATCTTCCCCGACAGGAAGAGGCACTGAAGCTTTCTTT.

Many counts were recorded for this clonotype. The gene calls are TRBV2 and TRBJ2-6; D not certain. Germline V gene lookup returns CDR1 SNHLY and CDR2 FYNNEI. This CDR3 comprises 16 residues. V lost 8 bases and J lost 0, with 14 bases in between. CDR3 residues: CASSQDSTSGANVLTF. CDR3 DNA sequence: TGTGCCAGCTCGCAGGATTCGACCTCTGGGGCCAACGTCCTGACTTTC.

Comments on this clonotype: At one end, the junction sequence differs from germline, possibly due to a read error. This CDR3 reads CSARASGKDTHYF. The DNA of the CDR3 is TGCAGTGCTAGGGCTAGCGGGAAAGATACGCATTATTTT. The chain combines TRBV20-1 with TRBJ2-3; 9 bases map to TRBD2. CDR3 length: 13 residues. Germline assignment: CDR1 DFQATT and CDR2 SNEGSKA (reference sequence).

The chain couples TRBV7-2 to TRBJ2-5, with D uncertain. V shed 4 bases and J shed 5 bases, with 5 bases lying between them. There are 11 residues in the CDR3. Germline V gene lookup returns CDR1 SGHTA and CDR2 FQGNSA. CDR3 amino acids: CASSSFETQYF. The CDR3, as DNA: TGTGCCAGCAGCTCTTTCGAGACCCAGTACTTC.